The 31 T cell receptor beta chains below were found in one sample sequenced in a study of cytomegalovirus exposure and HLA in healthy donors. PCR employed 60 Vbeta and 13 Jbeta primers. Here immunoSEQ multiplex PCR was the method, and the copy in TCRdb shows in-frame clones only, minus some. The sample holds some 170,000 clones, more than 65% seen once. Sequencing was carried out using PBMCs. Receptors were obtained from a woman younger than 45 in good health and CMV-seronegative.

J is TRBJ2-5 and V is TRBV15; the D gene is possibly TRBD2 (5 bases). The CDR3 contains 15 residues. The germline V gene encodes CDR1 LNHNV and CDR2 YYDKDF (reference sequence). V lost 1 base, J lost 3 bases, and 12 bases lay in between. The chain's CDR3 is CATSRAKRDEETQYF. Written as DNA, the CDR3 is TGTGCCACCAGCAGAGCGAAGAGGGATGAAGAGACCCAGTACTTC.

The V call is TRBV27, the J call TRBJ2-3, with D tentatively TRBD2 (5 bases). The CDR3 is 12 amino acids. Germline values: CDR1 MNHEY, CDR2 SMNVEV (reference sequence). The germline V and J ends were trimmed by 6 bases and 2 bases, with 6 bases remaining between them. CDR3 bases: TGTGCCAGCAGGCGGGCCACAGATACGCAGTATTTT. Translating gives CASRRATDTQYF.

V and J are TRBV14 and TRBJ2-1; 7 positions agree with TRBD1. Germline loops: CDR1 SGHDN, CDR2 FVKESK. J lost 4 bases, V lost 1 base, and 4 bases had no gene match. CDR3 length: 15 residues. The CDR3 region has the DNA TGTGCCAGCAGCCAAGCGGGACAGCTATACAATGAGCAGTTCTTC. Amino acids: CASSQAGQLYNEQFF.

The V call is TRBV7-3, the J call TRBJ1-6, with D maybe TRBD1 (6 bases). Germline lookup yields CDR1 SGHTA and CDR2 FQGTGA. This CDR3 has 14 amino acids. Trimming removed 1 base from V and 9 bases from J, with 10 bases in between. The CDR3 DNA follows: TGTGCCAGCAGCTTAAGTGACAGGTCTTCACCCCTCCACTTT. Encoded protein: CASSLSDRSSPLHF. Together with reference TRBV7-3 and TRBJ1-6, the CDR3 gives the full variable domain: GAGVSQTPSNKVTEKGKYVELRCDPISGHTALYWYRQSLGQGPEFLIYFQGTGAADDSGLPNDRFFAVRPEGSVSTLKIQRTERGDSAVYLCASSLSDRSSPLHFGNGTRLTVT.

This clone was seen more than once but under ten times. The chain uses TRBV4-3 and TRBJ2-7, with 7 bases identical to TRBD2. Germline V lookup: CDR1 LGHNA, CDR2 YSLEER. The CDR3 runs to 15 residues. J lost 6 bases, V lost 1 base, and 9 bases had no gene match. CDR3 bases: TGCGCCAGCAGCCAAGGGCTGCGGGAGTTGGGCGAGCAGTACTTC. Translation: CASSQGLRELGEQYF.

The chain couples TRBV7-3 to TRBJ2-3, with TRBD2 as a possible D gene (6 bases). The V end lost 5 bases, the J end lost 0 bases, and 15 bases lay between the germline ends. CDR1 is SGHTA, CDR2 FQGTGA, per germline. The CDR3 runs 16 residues. CDR3 in amino acids: CASSRGVRSSTDTQYF. The CDR3 nucleotides read TGTGCCAGCAGCCGCGGGGTGAGGTCTAGCACAGATACGCAGTATTTT.

On this clone: Mismatch with germline at one junction end may stem from a read error. The chain has TRBV4-3 and TRBJ1-2; 8 nucleotides align to TRBD1. Per the germline V gene, CDR1 is LGHNA and CDR2 is YSLEER. The CDR3 runs to 16 residues. The CDR3 region has the DNA TGCGCCAGCAGCCAAGGCAACGGACAGGGAAACTATGGCTCCACCTTC. Residues: CASSQGNGQGNYGSTF.

The chain is built from TRBV11-3 and TRBJ2-1, with 9 bases matching TRBD1. V lost 8 bases, J lost 9 bases, and 8 bases stayed unmatched. The germline V gene has CDR1 SGHNT and CDR2 YENEEA. The length of the CDR3 is 13 residues. The CDR3 protein is CASSRDRVSEQFF. The DNA of the CDR3 is TGTGCCAGCTCCCGGGACAGGGTGTCTGAGCAGTTCTTC.

In this sample, this clone turned up once. This chain joins TRBV6-5 and TRBJ1-2; the D is unclear. The V and J ends lost 5 bases and 1 base respectively, with 5 bases between them. Germline lookup yields CDR1 MNHEY and CDR2 SVGAGI. The CDR3 contains 12 residues. For the CDR3, the DNA is TGTGCCAGCAGTCGAGATAACTATGGCTACACCTTC. This codes for CASSRDNYGYTF.

The gene calls are TRBV18 and TRBJ2-7; 8 nucleotides line up with TRBD1. Germline V gene data show CDR1 as KGHSH and CDR2 as LQKENI. J gave up 3 bases and V 5 bases, and 12 bases lay outside the gene matches. CDR3 length: 16 amino acids. CDR3 DNA sequence: TGTGCCAGCTCAATCAGGGGGCGCCGGAATGTCTACGAGCAGTACTTC. Protein sequence: CASSIRGRRNVYEQYF. Full variable domain (outside the CDR3, taken from reference TRBV18 and TRBJ2-7): NAGVMQNPRHLVRRRGQEARLRCSPMKGHSHVYWYRQLPEEGLKFMVYLQKENIIDESGMPKERFSAEFPKEGPSILRIQQVVRGDSAAYFCASSIRGRRNVYEQYFGPGTRLTVT.

The V and J genes are TRBV19 and TRBJ1-1, with 9 nucleotides matching TRBD1. Trimming cost V 7 bases and J 1 base; bases outside gene matches: 7. The CDR3 totals 15 residues. Germline CDR1 and CDR2: LNHDA and SQIVND (reference sequence). CDR3 sequence reads: CASNQPQGANTEAFF. The DNA of the CDR3 is TGTGCCAGTAACCAACCACAGGGGGCGAACACTGAAGCTTTCTTT.

V usage is TRBV2 and J usage is TRBJ2-3; a weak D match, TRBD2 (5 bases). This CDR3 has 12 amino acids. V lost 4 bases and J lost 6, with 8 bases in between. Germline CDR1 is SNHLY and CDR2 is FYNNEI. The CDR3 bases are TGTGCCAGCAGTGTCCAGCGGGATACGCAGTATTTT. The encoded protein is CASSVQRDTQYF. The full variable domain, completed using reference TRBV2 and TRBJ2-3, is EPEVTQTPSHQVTQMGQEVILRCVPISNHLYFYWYRQILGQKVEFLVSFYNNEISEKSEIFDDQFSVERPDGSNFTLKIRSTKLEDSAMYFCASSVQRDTQYFGPGTRLTVL.

The J gene is TRBJ2-5, the V gene TRBV10-3; D is possibly TRBD1 (7 bases). The V gene lost 6 bases and the J gene lost 4 bases, with 18 bases spanning the gap. The V gene's germline CDR1 is ENHRY and CDR2 SYGVKD. There are 15 residues in the CDR3. The CDR3 DNA reads TGTGCCATCAGCAGAGCAGGGGGGCCAGGAGAGACCCAGTACTTC. It is translated as CAISRAGGPGETQYF.

The chain employs TRBV5-4 and TRBJ1-1; D ambiguous. Trimming cost V 4 bases and J 1 base, with 8 bases left between them. The CDR3 covers 13 residues. In germline, CDR1 is SGHNT, CDR2 YYREEE (reference sequence). The CDR3 DNA follows: TGTGCCAGCAGCCCTTCCGGGAACACTGAAGCTTTCTTT. Encoded protein: CASSPSGNTEAFF.

This clone was seen only a few times. The rearrangement joins TRBV6-6 to TRBJ1-2; 9 bases are shared with TRBD1. There are 16 residues in the CDR3. Germline lookup yields CDR1 MNHNY and CDR2 SVGAGI (reference sequence). V trimming: 7 bases; J trimming: 0 bases; junction bases outside the gene matches: 9. This chain's CDR3 is CASTLQGASANYGYTF. The DNA of the CDR3 is TGTGCCAGCACCCTACAGGGGGCTTCAGCTAACTATGGCTACACCTTC.

This clone was seen ten or more times. This chain joins TRBV5-5 and TRBJ1-4, with 7 bases identical to TRBD1. Germline V gene lookup returns CDR1 SGHKS and CDR2 YYEKEE (reference sequence). The V and J ends lost 5 bases and 7 bases, in that order; junction bases with no gene match: 2. The CDR3 runs 12 residues. The CDR3, as DNA: TGTGCCAGCAGGGGACAGCTTGAAAAACTGTTTTTT. This gives the protein CASRGQLEKLFF.

The V gene is TRBV30, the J gene TRBJ1-2; 9 bases match TRBD1. The V gene end was trimmed by 4 bases and the J gene end by 5 bases; junction bases not matched to a gene: 5. CDR1 and CDR2 (germline): GTSNPN, SVGIG (reference sequence). This CDR3 is 13 amino acids long. Here the CDR3 DNA reads TGTGCCTGGAACCCCGGACAGGGGTATGGCTACACCTTC. Translation: CAWNPGQGYGYTF.

A note on this clone: The junction does not match germline at one end; this may be a read error. This chain joins TRBV7-9 and TRBJ1-5, with 9 bases fitting TRBD1. The CDR3 runs 16 residues. In germline, CDR1 is SEHNR, CDR2 FQNEAQ (reference sequence). The chain's CDR3 is CSSSRTGTGSNQPQHF. In DNA form, the CDR3 reads TGTTCCAGCAGCCGAACGGGGACAGGGAGCAATCAGCCCCAGCATTTT.

This chain connects TRBV6-6 to TRBJ2-1; 8 nucleotides align to TRBD1. J lost 8 bases, V lost 5 bases, and 14 bases had no gene match. This CDR3 comprises 16 residues. The germline V gene encodes CDR1 MNHNY and CDR2 SVGAGI (reference sequence). Here the CDR3 reads CASSLSTGGNGYEQFF. The CDR3 DNA reads TGTGCCAGCAGTCTGAGTACAGGGGGAAACGGCTATGAGCAGTTCTTC.

J is TRBJ1-5 and V is TRBV6-1; maybe TRBD1 (5 bases). CDR3 size: 15 residues. The V end lost 5 bases, the J end lost 5 bases, and 16 bases lay between the germline ends. The germline V gene encodes CDR1 MNHNS and CDR2 SASEGT. The DNA of the CDR3 is TGTGCCAGCAGTCACGGAACAGGCTGGGATCAGCCCCAGCATTTT. This encodes CASSHGTGWDQPQHF.

The chain combines TRBV9 with TRBJ2-7; TRBD2 might be the D (5 bases). The CDR3 totals 14 residues. V lost 0 bases to trimming and J lost 5 bases, with 12 bases between them. In germline, CDR1 is SGDLS, CDR2 YYNGEE. CDR3 sequence: CASSVVDGIHEQYF. The CDR3 DNA is TGTGCCAGCAGCGTAGTGGACGGGATCCACGAGCAGTACTTC.

The CDR3 protein is CASAQFSGANVLTF. The CDR3 nucleotides are TGTGCCAGCGCGCAATTCTCTGGGGCCAACGTCCTGACTTTC. The gene calls are TRBV7-8 and TRBJ2-6; no clear D. Trimming took 8 bases from V and 0 from J, leaving 8 bases between them. The germline V gene encodes CDR1 SGHVS and CDR2 FQNEAQ. The CDR3 totals 14 residues. Combining the CDR3 with reference TRBV7-8 and TRBJ2-6 gives the whole variable domain GAGVSQSPRYKVAKRGQDVALRCDPISGHVSLFWYQQALGQGPEFLTYFQNEAQLDKSGLPSDRFFAERPEGSVSTLKIQRTQQEDSAVYLCASAQFSGANVLTFGAGSRLTVL.

The rearrangement links TRBV28 to TRBJ1-3, with 8 bases fitting TRBD1. The CDR3 is made up of 15 amino acids. V was clipped by 7 bases and J by 2 bases; unmatched bases: 7. Germline CDR1 is MDHEN and CDR2 is SYDVKM. The CDR3 loop reads CASTTRTGPGNTIYF. The CDR3 region has the DNA TGTGCCAGCACCACCCGGACAGGGCCTGGAAACACCATATATTTT. Filled out from reference TRBV28 and TRBJ1-3, the complete variable domain reads DVKVTQSSRYLVKRTGEKVFLECVQDMDHENMFWYRQDPGLGLRLIYFSYDVKMKEKGDIPEGYSVSREKKERFSLILESASTNQTSMYLCASTTRTGPGNTIYFGEGSWLTVV.

The count of this clone is one. The chain links TRBV30 to TRBJ2-5, with a possible D match to TRBD1 (6 bases). The J call may be faulty, since TRBJ2-7 better matches the DNA end. This CDR3 contains 15 residues. Germline V gene data show CDR1 as GTSNPN and CDR2 as SVGIG (reference sequence). CDR3 amino acids: CAWSVPGQGTYEQYF. The CDR3 DNA reads as TGTGCCTGGAGTGTACCCGGGCAGGGGACCTACGAGCAGTACTTC.

V usage is TRBV10-3 and J usage is TRBJ2-7; 12 positions match TRBD2. The length of the CDR3 is 16 residues. J lost 2 bases, V lost 5 bases, and 7 bases had no gene match. Germline V gene data show CDR1 as ENHRY and CDR2 as SYGVKD. This chain's CDR3 is CAISSGTSGLAYEQYF. As DNA, the CDR3 is TGTGCCATCAGTAGCGGGACTAGCGGGTTAGCCTACGAGCAGTACTTC.

The chain is built from TRBV4-2 and TRBJ1-5, with D hard to call. The V gene lost 3 bases and the J gene lost 5 bases, with 14 bases spanning the gap. The CDR3 runs 15 residues. In germline, CDR1 is LGHNA, CDR2 YNFKEQ. The CDR3 bases are TGTGCCAGCAGCCACGAGGCCTCACCCCATCAGCCCCAGCATTTT. Translation: CASSHEASPHQPQHF.

The chain uses TRBV28 and TRBJ2-7; D not certain. Germline loops: CDR1 MDHEN, CDR2 SYDVKM. The CDR3 is 14 residues long. Deletions cut 3 bases from V and 4 bases from J, with 13 bases between. The CDR3 here is CASSFTPSGYEQYF. The CDR3 nucleotides read TGTGCCAGCAGTTTCACTCCTTCGGGTTACGAGCAGTACTTC.

The chain recombines TRBV27 with TRBJ1-1, with unresolved D. This CDR3 has 14 amino acids. Germline CDR1 MNHEY, CDR2 SMNVEV (reference sequence). With 3 bases removed from V and 1 base from J, the gap between germline ends came to 9 bases. Here the CDR3 reads CASSFGVRNTEAFF. For the CDR3, the DNA is TGTGCCAGCAGTTTCGGGGTTCGGAACACTGAAGCTTTCTTT.

This rearrangement joins TRBV6-4 to TRBJ2-1; TRBD1 matches 8 bases. The junction had 12 bases not matched to a gene; V was cut back by 5 bases and J by 6 bases. Germline V gene data show CDR1 as MRHNA and CDR2 as SNTAGT. There are 16 residues in the CDR3. CDR3: CASSPGAGTGGNEQFF. The CDR3 coding sequence is TGTGCCAGCAGTCCGGGGGCGGGAACAGGGGGCAATGAGCAGTTCTTC.

The J gene is TRBJ2-7, the V gene TRBV5-1, with D maybe TRBD1 (5 bases). Germline CDR1 reads SGHRS; CDR2 reads YFSETQ. V was cut by 2 bases and J by 3 bases, with 24 bases left in between. This CDR3 region has 18 residues. The CDR3 sequence: CASSFASLVRVGNYEQYF. The CDR3 DNA is TGCGCCAGCAGCTTCGCCTCCTTGGTCAGGGTAGGAAACTACGAGCAGTACTTC.

Comments on this clone: One end of the junction varies from germline; a read error may be responsible. The V call is TRBV29-1, the J call TRBJ1-2, with D possibly TRBD1 on 6 matching bases. The CDR3 has 14 amino acids. Germline V gene lookup returns CDR1 SQVTM and CDR2 ANQGSEA. The CDR3 region is CSVDPGGGHYGYPF. The CDR3 DNA reads TGCAGCGTTGACCCGGGAGGGGGGCACTATGGCTACCCCTTC.